Listed here are 24 T cell receptor beta chains from one sample, sequenced in a study of CDR3 diversity in severe acne. From the PCR reads, TCRdb called clonotypes with MiXCR, one entry per CDR3 protein. Among about 86,000 distinct CDR3 sequences listed, over 40% were seen once. Sequencing used blood. The source of these receptors is a male donor in good health, without acne.

V usage is TRBV7-9 and J usage is TRBJ1-2; TRBD1 matches at 11 bases. CDR1 and CDR2 (germline): SEHNR, FQNEAQ (reference sequence). The CDR3 contains 14 residues. The V gene end was trimmed by 2 bases and the J gene end by 9 bases; junction bases not matched to a gene: 5. The CDR3: CASSLSRTGGRYTF. The DNA of the CDR3 is TGTGCCAGCAGCTTATCCCGGACAGGGGGCCGCTACACCTTC.

The chain recombines TRBV11-1 with TRBJ1-2, with D tentatively TRBD1 (6 bases). The CDR3 consists of 13 residues. Germline V gives CDR1 SGHAT, CDR2 FQDESV (reference sequence). V was shortened by 3 bases and J by 8 bases, with 13 bases between the two germline ends. For the CDR3, the DNA is TGTGCCAGCAGCTTGTGGGCAGGGGAAGGCTACACCTTC. Residues: CASSLWAGEGYTF.

This clonotype has a handful of counts. The chain couples TRBV2 to TRBJ2-7; D is possibly TRBD1 or TRBD2 (5 bases each). The CDR3 runs 14 residues. The germline V gene encodes CDR1 SNHLY and CDR2 FYNNEI. With 6 bases removed from V and 7 bases from J, the gap between germline ends came to 19 bases. This CDR3 is CASRPRDAVGEQYF. In DNA form, the CDR3 reads TGTGCCAGCAGACCCCGGGACGCCGTCGGGGAGCAGTACTTC.

This sequence joins TRBV20-1 and TRBJ2-5; 12 bases align to TRBD2. The CDR3 totals 16 residues. The ends lost 6 bases at V and 2 bases at J; junction bases unmatched: 10. Germline V gene sequence: CDR1 DFQATT, CDR2 SNEGSKA (reference sequence). CDR3 protein: CSAPTIGLAGQETQYF. CDR3 nucleotides: TGCAGTGCCCCGACTATTGGACTAGCGGGGCAAGAGACCCAGTACTTC.

The rearrangement uses TRBV20-1 and TRBJ1-3; weak D call: TRBD1 (6 bases). The germline gives CDR1 DFQATT, CDR2 SNEGSKA (reference sequence). The V and J ends lost 3 bases and 3 bases respectively, with 12 bases between them. The CDR3 consists of 14 residues. CDR3 bases: TGCAGTGCTAGTCGGGGGGCGAGTGGAAACACCATATATTTT. This translates into CSASRGASGNTIYF.

The V and J genes are TRBV7-6 and TRBJ2-2, with a weak D call TRBD1 (5 bases). CDR1 and CDR2 (germline): SGHVS, FNYEAQ. This CDR3 region has 16 residues. V lost 2 bases, J lost 2 bases, and 12 bases lay in between. CDR3 region: CASSLLDRSNTGELFF. The CDR3 DNA reads TGTGCCAGCAGCTTATTAGACAGATCTAACACCGGGGAGCTGTTTTTT.

The V and J genes are TRBV7-9 and TRBJ2-7, with 7 bases identical to TRBD2. With 2 bases clipped from V and 7 bases from J, the junction kept 8 bases outside the gene matches. The germline V gene has CDR1 SEHNR and CDR2 FQNEAQ (reference sequence). This CDR3 has 14 amino acids. The CDR3 loop reads CASSLLSGAGEQYF. CDR3 sequence (DNA): TGTGCCAGCAGCTTATTGTCGGGAGCGGGGGAGCAGTACTTC.

This clonotype has a handful of counts. The CDR3 DNA is TGCGCCAGCAGCCAAGGTGTCCGTAGCAATCAGCCCCAGCATTTT. This translates into CASSQGVRSNQPQHF. This chain connects TRBV4-1 to TRBJ1-5; D unclear. Per the germline V gene, CDR1 is MGHRA and CDR2 is YSYEKL. This CDR3 is built from 15 residues. Trimming removed 1 base from V and 0 bases from J, with 7 bases in between.

This clonotype is medium-sized in the sample. This CDR3 is CSARGRTSPYNEQFF. As DNA, the CDR3 is TGCAGTGCTAGAGGACGGACTAGCCCCTACAATGAGCAGTTCTTC. The chain employs TRBV20-1 and TRBJ2-1, with 8 bases fitting TRBD2. Losses at the gene ends were 1 base for V and 2 bases for J; bases not matched to a gene: 4. The germline CDR1 and CDR2 sequences are DFQATT and SNEGSKA (reference sequence). This CDR3 contains 15 residues.

This clonotype was seen ten or more times. The gene calls are TRBV11-3 and TRBJ2-7; D is undetermined. CDR1 is SGHNT, CDR2 YENEEA, per germline. Trimming removed 5 bases at V and 2 bases at J, with 10 bases between. The CDR3 consists of 13 residues. The CDR3 DNA follows: TGTGCCAGCAGCCCAGAATTCGCCTACGAGCAGTACTTC. It codes for CASSPEFAYEQYF. Supplemented by reference TRBV11-3 and TRBJ2-7, the full variable domain reads EAGVVQSPRYKIIEKKQPVAFWCNPISGHNTLYWYLQNLGQGPELLIRYENEEAVDDSQLPKDRFSAERLKGVDSTLKIQPAELGDSAVYLCASSPEFAYEQYFGPGTRLTVT.

This clonotype was observed once. For the CDR3, the DNA is TGCAGTGCCTTTGGGGACTGGTCCCACGAGCAGTACTTC. This translates into CSAFGDWSHEQYF. V is TRBV20-1 and J is TRBJ2-7; perhaps TRBD2 as D (6 bases). The CDR3 extends over 13 amino acids. The V gene's germline CDR1 is DFQATT and CDR2 SNEGSKA (reference sequence). V was shortened by 6 bases and J by 5 bases, with 17 bases between the two germline ends.

V usage is TRBV10-3 and J usage is TRBJ2-7, with D unresolved. The CDR3 is 12 amino acids. Germline V gives CDR1 ENHRY, CDR2 SYGVKD. V lost 8 bases to trimming and J lost 0 bases, with 8 bases between them. In DNA, the CDR3 is TGTGCCATCGCTGGGAACTCCTACGAGCAGTACTTC. Its translation: CAIAGNSYEQYF.

This clonotype has a handful of counts. V gene TRBV7-2 combines with J gene TRBJ2-5; possible D gene TRBD2, 5 bases. The CDR3 spans 15 residues. V was pared by 1 base and J by 5 bases, with 14 bases between. Per germline, CDR1 SGHTA and CDR2 FQGNSA. CDR3: CASSLDWQRRETQYF. For the CDR3, the DNA is TGTGCCAGCAGCTTAGATTGGCAGCGGAGGGAGACCCAGTACTTC.

This rearrangement joins TRBV9 to TRBJ2-3; a possible D gene is TRBD1 (5 bases). Trimming took 2 bases from V and 2 from J, leaving 9 bases between them. The CDR3 has 14 amino acids. The germline V gene has CDR1 SGDLS and CDR2 YYNGEE. The CDR3 protein is CASSVDSNTDTQYF. Written as DNA, the CDR3 is TGTGCCAGCAGCGTTGACAGCAACACAGATACGCAGTATTTT.

This chain uses TRBV2 with TRBJ2-3; D unclear. The CDR3 runs to 15 residues. V dropped 4 bases and J dropped 0 bases, with 11 bases sitting between them. CDR1 and CDR2 from the germline V gene are SNHLY and FYNNEI. The CDR3 DNA follows: TGTGCCAGCAGTGTACTACAAACTAGCACAGATACGCAGTATTTT. It codes for CASSVLQTSTDTQYF.

The sample holds many counts of this clonotype. The chain carries TRBV29-1 and TRBJ1-1; no reliable D call. The V gene lost 0 bases and the J gene lost 5 bases, with 13 bases spanning the gap. Germline V CDR1 and CDR2: SQVTM, ANQGSEA. The CDR3 covers 14 residues. The DNA of the CDR3 is TGCAGCGTTGAAGATCACACCCTGGGGACTGAAGCTTTCTTT. Amino acid sequence: CSVEDHTLGTEAFF.

The genes are TRBV7-4 and TRBJ1-5; D unresolved. Per germline, CDR1 SGHVT and CDR2 SQSDAQ. CDR3 length equals 13 residues. V gave up 8 bases and J gave up 4 bases, with 12 bases separating them. CDR3 residues: CASSLDRNQPQHF. CDR3 DNA sequence: TGTGCCAGCTCATTGGACCGAAATCAGCCCCAGCATTTT.

The rearrangement uses TRBV5-1 and TRBJ2-3; possible D gene TRBD2, 6 bases. This CDR3 has 14 amino acids. The germline V gene has CDR1 SGHRS and CDR2 YFSETQ. The V gene lost 1 base and the J gene lost 5 bases, with 11 bases spanning the gap. This chain's CDR3 is CASSLRGAGDTQYF. The CDR3 bases are TGCGCCAGCAGCTTGCGCGGGGCCGGAGATACGCAGTATTTT.

This clonotype was picked up a small number of times. V gene TRBV19 combines with J gene TRBJ1-5, with D unresolved. The CDR3 is 12 residues long. The germline V gene has CDR1 LNHDA and CDR2 SQIVND (reference sequence). Trimming stripped 9 bases from V and 7 bases from J, with 13 bases between. The CDR3 bases are TGTGCCAGCAGCTTGGCAGGACAGCCCCAGCATTTT. It yields the protein CASSLAGQPQHF.

This clonotype was recorded only once. The chain joins TRBV11-2 to TRBJ2-5; D unclear. Looked up from germline, CDR1 is SGHAT and CDR2 is FQNNGV. V lost 4 bases to trimming and J lost 5 bases, with 11 bases between them. CDR3 length: 13 amino acids. The CDR3, as DNA: TGTGCCAGCAGCTCGCCGTCTGCGGAGACCCAGTACTTC. Translated, it gives CASSSPSAETQYF.

The chain couples TRBV5-6 to TRBJ2-7; TRBD2 matches 10 bases. Germline V gene lookup returns CDR1 SGHDT and CDR2 YYEEEE. This CDR3 spans 17 amino acids. The V segment lost 4 bases and the J segment 4 bases; nucleotides outside the gene matches: 14. The CDR3 nucleotides read TGTGCCAGCAGCCAAGCCGGCCCAGCGGGAGGGCCGTACGAGCAGTACTTC. Protein: CASSQAGPAGGPYEQYF.

This clonotype was seen repeatedly, ten times or more. The rearrangement links TRBV2 to TRBJ1-5; D possibly corresponds to TRBD1 (5 bases). The germline V gene has CDR1 SNHLY and CDR2 FYNNEI. This CDR3 is 14 amino acids long. Trimming left V 9 bases short and J 4 bases short, with 16 bases between. The CDR3 DNA is TGTGCCAGTCGGACCGACAGCCCAAATCAGCCCCAGCATTTT. This translates into CASRTDSPNQPQHF.

The chain carries TRBV20-1 and TRBJ2-7, with unresolved D. The CDR3 is 11 residues long. The V gene lost 8 bases and the J gene lost 6 bases, with 14 bases spanning the gap. Germline CDR1 reads DFQATT; CDR2 reads SNEGSKA (reference sequence). The CDR3 bases are TGCAGTCATCGGCCCCCCCTCGAGCAGTACTTC. It translates to CSHRPPLEQYF.

The CDR3 DNA follows: TGTGCCAGTAGTATGTTCCGGGACGGAACCTACGAGCAGTACTTC. Translation gives CASSMFRDGTYEQYF. The chain uses TRBV19 and TRBJ2-7; the D gene could be TRBD1 or TRBD2 (5 bases each). Trimming removed 3 bases at V and 2 bases at J, with 14 bases between. The CDR3 has 15 residues. Germline CDR1 LNHDA, CDR2 SQIVND (reference sequence).